A selection of T cell receptor beta chains follows, all from one sample in a study of cytotoxic CD8 clonotypes in ibrutinib-treated CLL. Profiled with immunoSEQ multiplex PCR; TCRdb holds only in-frame clones, not every one. The table records approximately 200,000 clones, roughly 72% of them present only once. Sample: PBMCs, taken after 24 months of ibrutinib treatment. These TCRs come from a human donor with chronic lymphocytic leukemia. The CDR3 runs from the conserved cysteine through the conserved F or W. Each record gives: J gene, CDR3 length, clone size, D gene, V gene, CDR3 DNA, CDR3 protein. The D gene is left open where the match is weak. Expanded clones get a size class; other rows say once, few or many, or leave the size out.

J: TRBJ1-1; length: 13; size: .; D: .; V: TRBV7-9; DNA: TGTGCCAGCAGCTTAGTCCAGCGCTACGGAGCTTTCTTT; CDR3: CASSLVQRYGAFF
J: TRBJ2-7; length: 17; size: few; D: TRBD1; V: TRBV19; DNA: TGTGCCAGTAGTCCCGACCGGGGACAGGGTAACTCCTACGAGCAGTACTTC; CDR3: CASSPDRGQGNSYEQYF
J: TRBJ2-7; length: 17; size: .; D: TRBD2; V: TRBV19; DNA: TGTGCCAGTACCAAAAGGAGAGCGGGAGACTCGCCCTACGAGCAGTACTTC; CDR3: CASTKRRAGDSPYEQYF
J: TRBJ2-2; length: 16; size: once; D: .; V: TRBV4-2; DNA: TGTGCCAGCAGCCAAGTTATTAGCGGGAACACCGGGGAGCTGTTTTTT; CDR3: CASSQVISGNTGELFF
J: TRBJ2-3; length: 15; size: few; D: TRBD1; V: TRBV7-7; DNA: TGTGCTAGCAGCTTGAGGGACAGAAGCACAGATACGCAGTATTTT; CDR3: CASSLRDRSTDTQYF
J: TRBJ2-1; length: 14; size: .; D: .; V: TRBV4-1; DNA: TGCGCCAGCAGCCAAGCGGACTCCTTCAATGAGCAGTTCTTC; CDR3: CASSQADSFNEQFF
J: TRBJ2-5; length: 12; size: .; D: .; V: TRBV5-1; DNA: TGCGCCAGCAGCTTGGTGGGCGAGACCCAGTACTTC; CDR3: CASSLVGETQYF
J: TRBJ2-1; length: 13; size: .; D: .; V: TRBV28; DNA: TGTGCCAGCAGTTTTCCAGCGGGCAATGAGCAGTTCTTC; CDR3: CASSFPAGNEQFF
J: TRBJ2-7; length: 14; size: .; D: TRBD1; V: TRBV7-2; DNA: TGTGCCAGCAGCGCCGGGACAGGGAGCTACGAGCAGTACTTC; CDR3: CASSAGTGSYEQYF
J: TRBJ2-1; length: 16; size: .; D: .; V: TRBV5-1; DNA: TGCGCCAGCAGCTTGCGACCGGACAGTAAGTACAATGAGCAGTTCTTC; CDR3: CASSLRPDSKYNEQFF
J: TRBJ1-5; length: 14; size: .; D: .; V: TRBV10-3; DNA: TGTGCCATCAGTGGTGGATCTAGCAATCAGCCCCAGCATTTT; CDR3: CAISGGSSNQPQHF
J: TRBJ1-2; length: 13; size: .; D: .; V: TRBV5-4; DNA: TGTGCCAGCAGCCGGGGAAGGGACTATGGCTACACCTTC; CDR3: CASSRGRDYGYTF
J: TRBJ2-5; length: 16; size: .; D: TRBD1; V: TRBV5-1; DNA: TGCGCCAGCAGCTCCGCATGGACAGGGGAGGGTGAGACCCAGTACTTC; CDR3: CASSSAWTGEGETQYF
J: TRBJ2-3; length: 16; size: few; D: .; V: TRBV5-1; DNA: TGCGCCAGCAACCCAGGCGGAGCGGTGAGCACAGATACGCAGTATTTT; CDR3: CASNPGGAVSTDTQYF
J: TRBJ2-7; length: 15; size: .; D: TRBD2; V: TRBV7-8; DNA: TGTGCCAGCAGCCCCAGAGCGGGAGTAGATTACGAGCAGTACTTC; CDR3: CASSPRAGVDYEQYF
J: TRBJ2-1; length: 16; size: .; D: TRBD2; V: TRBV5-1; DNA: TGCGCCAGCAGCCCGGGACTAGCGGGGAGCAACAATGAGCAGTTCTTC; CDR3: CASSPGLAGSNNEQFF
J: TRBJ2-4; length: 16; size: .; D: TRBD1; V: TRBV4-1; DNA: TGCGCCAGCAGCCAAGTCAACAGGGGGACCAAAAACATTCAGTACTTC; CDR3: CASSQVNRGTKNIQYF
J: TRBJ1-2; length: 15; size: .; D: TRBD1; V: TRBV28; DNA: TGTGCCAGCAGTTTGGGGGGACAGGGTTACTATGGCTACACCTTC; CDR3: CASSLGGQGYYGYTF
J: TRBJ1-3; length: 16; size: few; D: .; V: TRBV11-2; DNA: TGTGCCAGCAGCAGGATTGGTCCAGGCTCTGGAAACACCATATATTTT; CDR3: CASSRIGPGSGNTIYF
J: TRBJ1-6; length: 16; size: .; D: .; V: TRBV30; DNA: TGTGCCTGGAGTGTAGGGGGTGCGCTGACGGATTCACCCCTCCACTTT; CDR3: CAWSVGGALTDSPLHF
J: TRBJ2-7; length: 14; size: .; D: .; V: TRBV7-2; DNA: TGTGCCAGCAGCTTAGTGTCTATAGGGCTCGAGCAGTACTTC; CDR3: CASSLVSIGLEQYF
J: TRBJ2-5; length: 16; size: .; D: TRBD2; V: TRBV14; DNA: TGTGCCAGCAGCCAAGAAATTGCGGGAGGATGGGAGACCCAGTACTTC; CDR3: CASSQEIAGGWETQYF
J: TRBJ1-5; length: 14; size: few; D: .; V: TRBV6-6; DNA: TGTGCCAGCAGTTTTTGGGACAACAATCAGCCCCAGCATTTT; CDR3: CASSFWDNNQPQHF
J: TRBJ1-3; length: 14; size: .; D: .; V: TRBV10-3; DNA: TGTGCCATCAGTGGAACTGATTCTGGAAACACCATATATTTT; CDR3: CAISGTDSGNTIYF
J: TRBJ1-1; length: 15; size: .; D: .; V: TRBV6-5; DNA: TGTGCCAGCAGTTACTGGCCCCACACGGGGGAGGCGACTTTCTTT; CDR3: CASSYWPHTGEATFF
J: TRBJ2-2; length: 16; size: .; D: .; V: TRBV5-1; DNA: TGCGCCAGCAGCAGCCGGGACTCCCCAGGGACCGGGGAGCTGTTTTTT; CDR3: CASSSRDSPGTGELFF
J: TRBJ1-1; length: 13; size: .; D: .; V: TRBV18; DNA: TGTGCCAGCTCACCACCGGCCCAGGACGGAGCTTTCTTT; CDR3: CASSPPAQDGAFF